A selection of T cell receptor beta chains follows, all from one sample in a study of PD-L1 blockade in urothelial cancer. Clones were read by immunoSEQ multiplex PCR, and TCRdb kept only the in-frame ones, dropping some. The sample lists 75,000 to 95,000 clones, approximately 91% occurring once. Sequencing was performed on PBMCs, taken around atezolizumab (anti-PD-L1) treatment. The receptors were gathered from a man aged 60-69 years with urothelial cancer. The CDR3 runs from the conserved cysteine through the conserved F or W. The D gene is left open where the match is weak. Expanded clones are given a class, and other clones once, few, many or no size at all.

V gene	J gene	clone size	D gene	CDR3 DNA	CDR3 protein
TRBV6-5	TRBJ1-1	NA	TRBD1	TGTGCCAGCAGCATTCGACAGGGGTACACTGAAGCTTTCTTT	CASSIRQGYTEAFF
TRBV7-8	TRBJ1-5	NA	NA	TGTGCCAGCAGCCCGCGGGCGGGGGCGAGCAATCAGCCCCAGCATTTT	CASSPRAGASNQPQHF
TRBV9	TRBJ2-3	NA	NA	TGTGCCAGCAGCCCAAAACTAGTGCCCCCGGATACGCAGTATTTT	CASSPKLVPPDTQYF
TRBV6-6	TRBJ2-7	NA	TRBD2	TGTGCCAGCAGCCCCAGCGGGGGGAGCTCCTACGAGCAGTACTTC	CASSPSGGSSYEQYF
TRBV2	TRBJ1-5	NA	NA	TGTGCCAGCAGGCTAGAAAGGTCCGCCAATCAGCCCCAGCATTTT	CASRLERSANQPQHF
TRBV30	TRBJ2-4	NA	TRBD2	TGTGCCTGGAGGCATCCGGGGGGCATTCAGTACTTC	CAWRHPGGIQYF
TRBV5-1	TRBJ1-4	once	TRBD1	TGCGCCAGCAGCCGCGGACAGGGGGCTGTTAATGAAAAACTGTTTTTT	CASSRGQGAVNEKLFF
TRBV6-1	TRBJ2-2	NA	NA	TGTGCCAGCAACCCGGGCAGGGGTTACGCTGGGGAGCTGTTTTTT	CASNPGRGYAGELFF
TRBV5-1	TRBJ2-1	NA	TRBD1	TGCGCCAGCAGCTTGTTGGGCAGGGGGCTCCCCTACAATGAGCAGTTCTTC	CASSLLGRGLPYNEQFF
TRBV7-3	TRBJ2-5	NA	NA	TGTGCCAGCAGCTTAAGGGGTCGGGGGGAGACCCAGTACTTC	CASSLRGRGETQYF
TRBV30	TRBJ2-1	NA	NA	TGTGCCTGGGCCAGGTCCGGAAATGAGCAGTTCTTC	CAWARSGNEQFF
TRBV11-2	TRBJ2-3	NA	NA	TGTGCCAGCAGCTCCATCCGGGACTTCCAAAGCGATACGCAGTATTTT	CASSSIRDFQSDTQYF
TRBV4-3	TRBJ1-5	NA	TRBD1	TGCGCCAGCAGCCCGGGAGGGACAGTGGGTCAGCCCCAGCATTTT	CASSPGGTVGQPQHF
TRBV6-5	TRBJ1-4	NA	TRBD1	TGTGCCAGCAGTTACTCGACAGGGTCAACTAATGAAAAACTGTTTTTT	CASSYSTGSTNEKLFF
TRBV2	TRBJ1-4	NA	TRBD1	TGTGCCAGCAGCCCAGGGGGCGCTCGGGAAAAACTGTTTTTT	CASSPGGAREKLFF
TRBV2	TRBJ2-2	NA	NA	TGTGCCAGCAGTGATTCCAGGGGGGTCGGGACCGGGGAGCTGTTTTTT	CASSDSRGVGTGELFF
TRBV27	TRBJ1-2	NA	NA	TGTGCCAGCAGTTTGGAGGGCTATGGCTACACCTTC	CASSLEGYGYTF
TRBV5-1	TRBJ2-5	few	TRBD2	TGCGCCAGCAGAACGGGGGGGGTAATCCAAGAGACCCAGTACTTC	CASRTGGVIQETQYF
TRBV7-9	TRBJ1-2	NA	TRBD1	TGTGCCAGCAGCCTGGGACAGAACTATGGCTACACCTTC	CASSLGQNYGYTF
TRBV2	TRBJ2-1	NA	TRBD2	TGTGCCAGCAGTGTGGAGTCTCCAGGACTAGCGGGAGATGAGCAGTTCTTC	CASSVESPGLAGDEQFF
TRBV5-6	TRBJ1-2	NA	TRBD1	TGTGCCAGCAGCTTGGATGCAGGGGGCTACTATGGCTACACCTTC	CASSLDAGGYYGYTF
TRBV5-4	TRBJ2-2	NA	TRBD2	TGTGCCAGCAGCCCGGGACTAGCGGGGGGACACACCGGGGAGCTGTTTTTT	CASSPGLAGGHTGELFF
TRBV6-1	TRBJ2-5	NA	NA	TGTGCCAGCAAGGAGGGGGCGTGGGGTCCGGAGACCCAGTACTTC	CASKEGAWGPETQYF
TRBV6-5	TRBJ1-2	once	NA	TGTGCCAGCAGTGATCAGGGTGGAGGGCTTGGCTACACCTTC	CASSDQGGGLGYTF
TRBV5-5	TRBJ2-5	NA	NA	TGTGCCAGCAGCATGGGGATTGGGGGCTCATTTGGGGAGACCCAGTACTTC	CASSMGIGGSFGETQYF
TRBV5-8	TRBJ1-1	NA	NA	TGTGCCAACCCAGAACGAGCTTTCTTT	CANPERAFF
TRBV7-9	TRBJ2-7	NA	TRBD1	TGTGCCAGCAGCTTAGATGGGACAGCCGAGCAGTACTTC	CASSLDGTAEQYF
TRBV7-2	TRBJ2-7	NA	TRBD2	TGTGCCAGCAGTTCTTTCTTCAGCGGGAGTAGAGACGAGCAGTACTTC	CASSSFFSGSRDEQYF
TRBV2	TRBJ2-1	NA	NA	TGTGCCAGCAGGCTTACAGATAGCTCCTACAATGAGCAGTTCTTC	CASRLTDSSYNEQFF
TRBV15	TRBJ2-5	NA	TRBD2	TGTGCCACCAGCAGAGATCCGCCTAGCGGATTCCAAGAGACCCAGTACTTC	CATSRDPPSGFQETQYF
TRBV19	TRBJ2-1	NA	TRBD2	TGTGCCAGTAAGACCTCAGTCAGCGGGAGGGGTACTGAGCAGTTCTTC	CASKTSVSGRGTEQFF
TRBV7-8	TRBJ2-3	NA	NA	TGTGCCAGCAGCTTAAGAGCGGTGGGAGTATCAGATACGCAGTATTTT	CASSLRAVGVSDTQYF
TRBV30	TRBJ2-1	NA	TRBD2	TGTGCCTGGATCCCAAGGGGGCTAGCGGGGGTAAATGAGCAGTTCTTC	CAWIPRGLAGVNEQFF
TRBV9	TRBJ1-3	once	NA	TGTGCCAGCAGCGTAGGAGTTGGCGGCTACTCTGGAAACACCATATATTTT	CASSVGVGGYSGNTIYF
TRBV9	TRBJ2-5	NA	TRBD1	TGTGCCAGCAGCGTTACCGGGACAGTGACGGAGACCCAGTACTTC	CASSVTGTVTETQYF
TRBV19	TRBJ1-1	NA	TRBD1	TGTGCCAGTAGTATTATCCCCCGACAGGGGATGAACACTGAAGCTTTCTTT	CASSIIPRQGMNTEAFF
TRBV7-8	TRBJ2-7	NA	TRBD1	TGTGCCAGCTCGACAGGGGGGTTGGGGGAGCAGTACTTC	CASSTGGLGEQYF
TRBV4-3	TRBJ2-5	NA	NA	TGCGCCAGCAGCCAAGATCTCGGGTCTACCCAGTACTTC	CASSQDLGSTQYF
TRBV23-1	TRBJ1-2	NA	TRBD1	TGCGCCAGCAGTCAATGCCGGGACAGGGGGTACTATGGCTACACCTTC	CASSQCRDRGYYGYTF
TRBV4-3	TRBJ2-3	NA	NA	TGCGCCAGCAGCCAAGGGGGATCGGGAGCTCTAGATACGCAGTATTTT	CASSQGGSGALDTQYF
TRBV5-1	TRBJ1-4	NA	NA	TGCGCCAGCAGCTTACAGGGAAAAAATGAAAAACTGTTTTTT	CASSLQGKNEKLFF
TRBV11-2	TRBJ1-2	NA	TRBD1	TGTGCCAGCAGCCCGGGACAGGGGGCTTATGGCTACACCTTC	CASSPGQGAYGYTF
TRBV5-6	TRBJ2-1	few	NA	TGTGCCAGCAGCCAGTACAATGAGCAGTTCTTC	CASSQYNEQFF
TRBV2	TRBJ2-7	few	TRBD1	TGTGCCAGCAGAGAGGGACAGGGTAACGAGCAGTACTTC	CASREGQGNEQYF
TRBV7-6	TRBJ2-5	NA	TRBD2	TGTGCCAGCAGCTTAATAAGGGCTAGCGGGAGGGCCTTTAAAGAGACCCAGTACTTC	CASSLIRASGRAFKETQYF
TRBV5-5	TRBJ2-4	once	TRBD1	TGTGCCAGCAGCTTAGGACAGGGCCAAGCCAAAAACATTCAGTACTTC	CASSLGQGQAKNIQYF
TRBV18	TRBJ2-5	NA	TRBD2	TGTGCCAGCTCACGTCGGAGCGGGAGAGGTGTAGAGACCCAGTACTTC	CASSRRSGRGVETQYF
TRBV7-9	TRBJ2-2	NA	NA	TGTGCCAGCAGCTTAGCGGCTGGTGCGGGCCGGGTACGAACCGGGGAGCTGTTTTTT	CASSLAAGAGRVRTGELFF
TRBV7-2	TRBJ2-3	NA	TRBD1	TGTGCCAGCAGCTCCGGGACAGGGGACGCAGATACGCAGTATTTT	CASSSGTGDADTQYF
TRBV18	TRBJ1-1	few	NA	TGTGCCAGCTCACCTATGCGTTCTGAAGCTTTCTTT	CASSPMRSEAFF
TRBV5-4	TRBJ2-5	NA	TRBD2	TGTGCCAGCAGCTTGGGACTAGCGGGGGGCTCGGAGACCCAGTACTTC	CASSLGLAGGSETQYF
TRBV4-1	TRBJ2-7	NA	TRBD1	TGCGCCAGCAGCCACCTTCAACCAAGGACAGGGGGTTCCTACGAGCAGTACTTC	CASSHLQPRTGGSYEQYF
TRBV5-1	TRBJ2-2	NA	TRBD2	TGCGCCAGCAGCTTGGCCGGGGGGGACACCGGGGAGCTGTTTTTT	CASSLAGGDTGELFF